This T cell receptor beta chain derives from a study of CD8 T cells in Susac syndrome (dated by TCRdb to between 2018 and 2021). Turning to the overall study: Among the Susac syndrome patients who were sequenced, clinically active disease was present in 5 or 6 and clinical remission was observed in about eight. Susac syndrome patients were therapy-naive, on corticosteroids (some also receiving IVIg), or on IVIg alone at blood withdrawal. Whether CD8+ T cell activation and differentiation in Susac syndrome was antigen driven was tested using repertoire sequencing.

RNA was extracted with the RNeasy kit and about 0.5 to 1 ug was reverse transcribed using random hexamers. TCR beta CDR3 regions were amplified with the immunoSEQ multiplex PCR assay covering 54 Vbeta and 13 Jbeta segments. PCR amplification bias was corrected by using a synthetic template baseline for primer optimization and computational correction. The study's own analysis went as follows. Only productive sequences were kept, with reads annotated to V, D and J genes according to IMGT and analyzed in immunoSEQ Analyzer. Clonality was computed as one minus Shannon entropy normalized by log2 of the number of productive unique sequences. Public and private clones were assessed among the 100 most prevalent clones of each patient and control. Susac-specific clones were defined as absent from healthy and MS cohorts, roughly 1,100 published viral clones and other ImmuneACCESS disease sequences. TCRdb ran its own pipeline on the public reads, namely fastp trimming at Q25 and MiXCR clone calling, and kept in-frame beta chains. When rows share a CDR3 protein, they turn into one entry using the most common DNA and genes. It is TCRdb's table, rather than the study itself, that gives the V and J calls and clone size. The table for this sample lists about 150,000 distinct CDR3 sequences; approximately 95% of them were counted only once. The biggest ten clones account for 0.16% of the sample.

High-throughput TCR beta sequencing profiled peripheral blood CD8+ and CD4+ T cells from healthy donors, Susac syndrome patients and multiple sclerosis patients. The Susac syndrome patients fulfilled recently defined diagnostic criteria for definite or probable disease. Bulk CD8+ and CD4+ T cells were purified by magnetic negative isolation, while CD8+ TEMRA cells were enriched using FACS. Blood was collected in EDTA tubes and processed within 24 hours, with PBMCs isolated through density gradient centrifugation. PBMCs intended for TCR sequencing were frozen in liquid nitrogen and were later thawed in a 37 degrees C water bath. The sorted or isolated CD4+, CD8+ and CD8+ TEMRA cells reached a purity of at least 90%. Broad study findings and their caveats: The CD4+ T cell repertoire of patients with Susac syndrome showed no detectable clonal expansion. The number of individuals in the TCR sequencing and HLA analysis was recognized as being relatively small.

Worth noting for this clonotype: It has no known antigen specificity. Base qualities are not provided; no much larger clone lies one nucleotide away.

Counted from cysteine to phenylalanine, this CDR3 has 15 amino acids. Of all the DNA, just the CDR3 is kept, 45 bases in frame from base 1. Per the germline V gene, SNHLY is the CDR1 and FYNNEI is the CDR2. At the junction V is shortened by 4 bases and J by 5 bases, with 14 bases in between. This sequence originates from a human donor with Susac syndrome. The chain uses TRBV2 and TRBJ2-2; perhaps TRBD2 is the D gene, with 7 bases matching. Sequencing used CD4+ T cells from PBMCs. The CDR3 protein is CASSVGGGETGELFF. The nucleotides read TGTGCCAGCAGTGTCGGCGGGGGCGAGACCGGGGAGCTGTTTTTT.